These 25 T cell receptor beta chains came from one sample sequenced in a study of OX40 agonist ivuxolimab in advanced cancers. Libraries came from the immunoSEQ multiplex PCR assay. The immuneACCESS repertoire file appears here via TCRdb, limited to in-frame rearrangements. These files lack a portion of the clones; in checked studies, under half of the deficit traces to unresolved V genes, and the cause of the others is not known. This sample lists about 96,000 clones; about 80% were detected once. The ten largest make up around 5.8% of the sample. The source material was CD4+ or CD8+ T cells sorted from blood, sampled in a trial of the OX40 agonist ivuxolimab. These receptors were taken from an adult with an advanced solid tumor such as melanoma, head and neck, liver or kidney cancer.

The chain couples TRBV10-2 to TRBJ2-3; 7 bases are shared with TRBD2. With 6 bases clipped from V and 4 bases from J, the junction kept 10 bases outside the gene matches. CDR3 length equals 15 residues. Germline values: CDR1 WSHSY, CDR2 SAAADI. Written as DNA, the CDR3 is TGCGCCAGCAGGTCGGGCGGGAGTAACGCAGATACGCAGTATTTT. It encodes CASRSGGSNADTQYF.

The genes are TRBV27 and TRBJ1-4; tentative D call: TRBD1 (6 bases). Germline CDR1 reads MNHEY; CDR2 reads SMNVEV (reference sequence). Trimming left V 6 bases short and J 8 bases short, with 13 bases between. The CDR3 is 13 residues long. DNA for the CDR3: TGTGCCAGCAGAGGGGCAGGGGAAGAAAAACTGTTTTTT. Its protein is CASRGAGEEKLFF. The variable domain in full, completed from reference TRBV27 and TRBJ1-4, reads EAQVTQNPRYLITVTGKKLTVTCSQNMNHEYMSWYRQDPGLGLRQIYYSMNVEVTDKGDVPEGYKVSRKEKRNFPLILESPSPNQTSLYFCASRGAGEEKLFFGSGTQLSVL.

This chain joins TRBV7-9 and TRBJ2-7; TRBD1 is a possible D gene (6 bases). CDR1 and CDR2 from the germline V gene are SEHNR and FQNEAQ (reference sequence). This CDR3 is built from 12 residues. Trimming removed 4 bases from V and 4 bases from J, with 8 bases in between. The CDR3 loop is CASSYTGYEQYF. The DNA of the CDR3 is TGTGCCAGCAGCTACACAGGGTACGAGCAGTACTTC. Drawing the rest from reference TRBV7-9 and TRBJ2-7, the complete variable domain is DTGVSQNPRHKITKRGQNVTFRCDPISEHNRLYWYRQTLGQGPEFLTYFQNEAQLEKSRLLSDRFSAERPKGSFSTLEIQRTEQGDSAMYLCASSYTGYEQYFGPGTRLTVT.

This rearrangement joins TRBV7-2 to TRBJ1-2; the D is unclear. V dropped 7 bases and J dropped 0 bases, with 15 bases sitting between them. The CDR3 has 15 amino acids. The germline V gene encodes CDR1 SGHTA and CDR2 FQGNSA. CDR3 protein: CASTRLEGANYGYTF. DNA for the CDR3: TGTGCCAGCACCCGCCTGGAAGGAGCTAACTATGGCTACACCTTC. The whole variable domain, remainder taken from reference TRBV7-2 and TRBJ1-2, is GAGVSQSPSNKVTEKGKDVELRCDPISGHTALYWYRQSLGQGLEFLIYFQGNSAPDKSGLPSDRFSAERTGGSVSTLTIQRTQQEDSAVYLCASTRLEGANYGYTFGSGTRLTVV.

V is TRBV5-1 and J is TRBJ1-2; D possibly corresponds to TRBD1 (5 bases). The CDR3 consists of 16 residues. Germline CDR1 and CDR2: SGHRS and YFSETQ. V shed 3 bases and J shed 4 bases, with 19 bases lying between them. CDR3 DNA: TGCGCCAGCAGCTGGGATTCGGGGGGATCTCGCTATGGCTACACCTTC. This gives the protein CASSWDSGGSRYGYTF.

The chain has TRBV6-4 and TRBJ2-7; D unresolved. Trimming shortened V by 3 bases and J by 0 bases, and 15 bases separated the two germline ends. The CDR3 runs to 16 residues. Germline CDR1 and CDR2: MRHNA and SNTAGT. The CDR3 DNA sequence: TGTGCCAGCAGTGATAGTCAGTTCCTCCCCTCCTACGAGCAGTACTTC. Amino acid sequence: CASSDSQFLPSYEQYF.

The CDR3 loop is CASSLGGEIYEQYF. The CDR3 DNA sequence: TGTGCCAGCAGCTTAGGGGGGGAAATCTACGAGCAGTACTTC. The chain is built from TRBV7-9 and TRBJ2-7, with a weak D call TRBD2 (6 bases). The germline gives CDR1 SEHNR, CDR2 FQNEAQ (reference sequence). The CDR3 has 14 amino acids. Trimming left V 1 base short and J 3 bases short, with 10 bases between.

CDR3: CASARQVTYNEQFF. Here the CDR3 DNA reads TGTGCCAGCGCCAGACAGGTTACCTACAATGAGCAGTTCTTC. The rearrangement uses TRBV6-6 and TRBJ2-1, with a weak D call TRBD1 (6 bases). CDR1 MNHNY and CDR2 SVGAGI come from the germline V gene (reference sequence). The CDR3 covers 14 residues. Trimming removed 8 bases at V and 2 bases at J, with 13 bases between.

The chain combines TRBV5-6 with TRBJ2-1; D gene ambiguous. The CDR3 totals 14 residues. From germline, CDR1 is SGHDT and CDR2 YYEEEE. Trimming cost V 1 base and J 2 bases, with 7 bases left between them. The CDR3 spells CASSLLATYNEQFF. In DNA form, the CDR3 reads TGTGCCAGCAGCTTGTTAGCCACCTACAATGAGCAGTTCTTC. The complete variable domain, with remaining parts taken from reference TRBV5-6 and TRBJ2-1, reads DAGVTQSPTHLIKTRGQQVTLRCSPKSGHDTVSWYQQALGQGPQFIFQYYEEEERQRGNFPDRFSGHQFPNYSSELNVNALLLGDSALYLCASSLLATYNEQFFGPGTRLTVL.

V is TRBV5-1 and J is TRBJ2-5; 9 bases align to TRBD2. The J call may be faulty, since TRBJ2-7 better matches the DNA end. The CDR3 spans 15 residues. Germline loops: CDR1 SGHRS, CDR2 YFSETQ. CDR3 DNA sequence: TGCGCCAGCAGCGTCAGTAGCGGGAGTGGCAACGAGCAGTACTTC. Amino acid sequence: CASSVSSGSGNEQYF.

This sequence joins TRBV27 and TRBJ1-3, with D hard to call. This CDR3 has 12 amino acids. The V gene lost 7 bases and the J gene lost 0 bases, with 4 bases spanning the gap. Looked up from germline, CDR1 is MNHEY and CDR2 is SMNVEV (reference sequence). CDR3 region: CASISSGNTIYF. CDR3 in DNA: TGTGCCAGCATATCCTCTGGAAACACCATATATTTT.

The CDR3 sequence is CASSLSGGPAEAFF. In nucleotides, the CDR3 is TGTGCCAGCAGTTTATCGGGCGGGCCAGCCGAAGCTTTCTTT. This rearrangement joins TRBV28 to TRBJ1-1; D unresolved. Germline CDR1 and CDR2: MDHEN and SYDVKM. Trimming removed 1 base at V and 8 bases at J, with 14 bases between. This CDR3 is built from 14 residues.

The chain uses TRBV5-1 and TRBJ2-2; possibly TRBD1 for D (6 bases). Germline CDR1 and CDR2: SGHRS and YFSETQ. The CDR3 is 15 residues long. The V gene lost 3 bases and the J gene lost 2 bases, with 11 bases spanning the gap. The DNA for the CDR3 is TGCGCCAGCAGCTCTTGGACAGATAACACCGGGGAGCTGTTTTTT. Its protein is CASSSWTDNTGELFF.

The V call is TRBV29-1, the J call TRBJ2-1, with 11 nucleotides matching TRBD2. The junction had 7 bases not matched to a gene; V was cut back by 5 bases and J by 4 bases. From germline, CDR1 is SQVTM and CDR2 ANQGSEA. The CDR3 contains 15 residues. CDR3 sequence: CSVTRTSGPYNEQFF. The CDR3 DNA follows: TGCAGCGTTACGAGGACTAGCGGGCCATACAATGAGCAGTTCTTC.

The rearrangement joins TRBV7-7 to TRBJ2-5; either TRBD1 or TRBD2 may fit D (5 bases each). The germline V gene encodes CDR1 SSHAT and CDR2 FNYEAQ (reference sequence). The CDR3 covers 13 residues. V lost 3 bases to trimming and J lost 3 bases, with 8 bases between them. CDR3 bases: TGTGCCAGCAGCTTCGGGACGGAAGAGACCCAGTACTTC. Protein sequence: CASSFGTEETQYF. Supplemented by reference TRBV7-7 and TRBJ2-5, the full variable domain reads GAGVSQSPRYKVTKRGQDVTLRCDPISSHATLYWYQQALGQGPEFLTYFNYEAQPDKSGLPSDRFSAERPEGSISTLTIQRTEQRDSAMYRCASSFGTEETQYFGPGTRLLVL.

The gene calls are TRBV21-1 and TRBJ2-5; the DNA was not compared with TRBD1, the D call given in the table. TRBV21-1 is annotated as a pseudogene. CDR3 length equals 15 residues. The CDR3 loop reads CASSRQNPQTETQYF. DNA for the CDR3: TGTGCCAGCAGCCGACAGAATCCCCAAACGGAGACCCAGTACTTC.

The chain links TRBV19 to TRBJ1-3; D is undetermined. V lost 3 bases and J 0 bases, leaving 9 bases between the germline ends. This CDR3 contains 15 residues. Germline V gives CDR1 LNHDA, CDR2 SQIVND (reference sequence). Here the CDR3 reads CASSILPGSGNTIYF. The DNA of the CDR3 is TGTGCCAGTAGTATCCTCCCGGGCTCTGGAAACACCATATATTTT.

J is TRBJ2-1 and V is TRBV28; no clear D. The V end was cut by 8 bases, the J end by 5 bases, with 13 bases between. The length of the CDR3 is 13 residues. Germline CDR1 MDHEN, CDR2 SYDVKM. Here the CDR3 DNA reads TGTGCCAGCGGCCCGATTACAGACAATGAGCAGTTCTTC. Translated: CASGPITDNEQFF.

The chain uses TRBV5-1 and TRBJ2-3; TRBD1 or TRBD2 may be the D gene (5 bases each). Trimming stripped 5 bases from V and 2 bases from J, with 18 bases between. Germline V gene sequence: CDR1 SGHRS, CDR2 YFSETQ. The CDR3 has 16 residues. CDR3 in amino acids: CASRVLGPPTTDTQYF. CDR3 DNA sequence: TGCGCCAGCAGGGTCTTGGGACCCCCGACCACAGATACGCAGTATTTT. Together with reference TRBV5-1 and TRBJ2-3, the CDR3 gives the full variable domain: KAGVTQTPRYLIKTRGQQVTLSCSPISGHRSVSWYQQTPGQGLQFLFEYFSETQRNKGNFPGRFSGRQFSNSRSEMNVSTLELGDSALYLCASRVLGPPTTDTQYFGPGTRLTVL.

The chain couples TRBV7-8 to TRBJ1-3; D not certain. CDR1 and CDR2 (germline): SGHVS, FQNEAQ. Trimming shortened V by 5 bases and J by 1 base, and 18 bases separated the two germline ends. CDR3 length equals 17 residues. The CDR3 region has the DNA TGTGCCAGCAGCCCTAGGCCACCACCTCTTTCTGGAAACACCATATATTTT. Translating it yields CASSPRPPPLSGNTIYF.

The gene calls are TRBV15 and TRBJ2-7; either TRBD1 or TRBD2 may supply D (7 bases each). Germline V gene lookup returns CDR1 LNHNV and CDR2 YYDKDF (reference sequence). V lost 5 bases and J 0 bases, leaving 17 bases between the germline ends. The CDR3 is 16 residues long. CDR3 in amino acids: CATSPQGEGSSYEQYF. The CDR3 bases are TGTGCCACCAGCCCTCAGGGGGAGGGGAGCTCCTACGAGCAGTACTTC.

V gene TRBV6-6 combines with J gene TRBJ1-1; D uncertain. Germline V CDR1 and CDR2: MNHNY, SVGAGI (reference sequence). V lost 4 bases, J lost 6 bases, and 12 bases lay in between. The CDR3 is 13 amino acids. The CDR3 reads CASSSDGRSEAFF. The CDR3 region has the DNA TGTGCCAGCAGTTCCGACGGACGGTCTGAAGCTTTCTTT.

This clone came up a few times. The CDR3 DNA is TGCGCCAGCAGCTTGGCAGGGTTAAATCAGCCCCAGCATTTT. Amino acids: CASSLAGLNQPQHF. The genes are TRBV5-1 and TRBJ1-5, with D perhaps TRBD1 (5 bases). Deletions cut 0 bases from V and 4 bases from J, with 8 bases between. Germline V gene lookup returns CDR1 SGHRS and CDR2 YFSETQ. This CDR3 region has 14 residues.

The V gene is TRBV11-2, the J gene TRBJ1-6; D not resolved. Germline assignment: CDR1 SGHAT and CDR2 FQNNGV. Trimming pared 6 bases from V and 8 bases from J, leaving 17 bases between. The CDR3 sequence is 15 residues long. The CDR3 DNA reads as TGTGCCAGCAGTCGGAGACTGATCCAAGATTCACCCCTCCACTTT. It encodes CASSRRLIQDSPLHF.

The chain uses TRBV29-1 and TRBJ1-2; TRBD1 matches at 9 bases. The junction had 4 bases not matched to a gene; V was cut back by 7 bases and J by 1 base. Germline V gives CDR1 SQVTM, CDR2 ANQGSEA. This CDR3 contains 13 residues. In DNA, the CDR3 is TGCAGCGGATCGACAGGGGGTAACTATGGCTACACCTTC. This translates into CSGSTGGNYGYTF.